The sequence of this T cell receptor (beta chain) was determined in a study of OX40 agonist ivuxolimab in advanced cancers. Study-level background: Patients enrolled in dose escalation were diagnosed with hepatocellular carcinoma, melanoma, renal cell or head and neck cancer.

The germline CDR1 and CDR2 sequences are SGDLS and YYNGEE. V lost 4 bases and J 6 bases, leaving 19 bases between the germline ends. The length of the CDR3 is 15 residues. The study's findings and limits: Antigen specificity was not determined for the expanded peripheral T cells. At 0.1 to 3.0 mg/kg, clonal expansion of CD4+ and CD8+ blood T cells had occurred by week 6.

In its sample, this clone was seen a few times. What it binds is not known. TCRdb keeps only in-frame clones here, not all; method: immunoSEQ multiplex PCR. The table shows about 60,000 clones, with roughly 86% occurring only once. The TCR was taken from an adult with an advanced solid tumor such as melanoma, head and neck, liver or kidney cancer. This sequence joins TRBV9 and TRBJ1-2; possible D gene TRBD1, 6 bases. Here the sequenced sample was CD4+ or CD8+ T cells sorted from blood, taken in a trial of the OX40 agonist ivuxolimab. CDR3 sequence reads: CASSPRGALWDGYTF. CDR3 in DNA: TGTGCCAGCAGCCCCCGGGGGGCGCTATGGGATGGCTACACCTTC.